These 27 T cell receptor beta chains came from one sample sequenced in a study of blood T cells in healthy people across ages (dated by TCRdb to the mid-2010s). The library was prepared using 5' RACE. Sequencing was carried out with an Illumina HiSeq 2500. A second PCR of about 7 to 12 cycles was run with a J-beta primer mix and a sample-barcoded 5' primer. Through fastp at Q25 and MiXCR, TCRdb rebuilt clones from the public reads, retaining in-frame beta chains. Records with the same CDR3 protein are collapsed into one entry carrying the most frequent genes and DNA. This sample comprises 1.5 million to 2 million distinct CDR3 sequences, approximately 50% of them detected only once. The ten largest clones add up to approximately 2.1% of the sample. Input material: blood. Source of these receptors: a woman aged 40 to 50 in good health.

V gene TRBV20-1 combines with J gene TRBJ2-3, with 10 bases lining up with TRBD2. Germline V gives CDR1 DFQATT, CDR2 SNEGSKA (reference sequence). The CDR3 is 19 residues long. With 6 bases clipped from V and 6 bases from J, the junction kept 24 bases outside the gene matches. The DNA of the CDR3 is TGCAGTGCCCTAGTATTAGCGGGGGGACCTACACTAGCATCCGATACGCAGTATTTT. This translates into CSALVLAGGPTLASDTQYF.

The chain recombines TRBV27 with TRBJ2-7; D is unresolved. The CDR3 is 13 residues long. Looked up from germline, CDR1 is MNHEY and CDR2 is SMNVEV (reference sequence). V was shortened by 6 bases and J by 3 bases, with 12 bases between the two germline ends. The CDR3 sequence: CASSRNGRYEQYF. The DNA for the CDR3 is TGTGCCAGCAGCCGAAACGGACGCTACGAGCAGTACTTC.

This clonotype was seen a few times. The DNA of the CDR3 is TGCAGCGTTGTCTGGCGGGGGGGCCGGGAGACCCAGTACTTC. Its protein is CSVVWRGGRETQYF. The chain is built from TRBV29-1 and TRBJ2-5, with 9 bases lining up with TRBD2. Germline V gene sequence: CDR1 SQVTM, CDR2 ANQGSEA. Trimming at V came to 4 bases and at J to 5 bases, leaving 8 bases not matched to a gene. The CDR3 totals 14 residues.

The chain carries TRBV19 and TRBJ2-7, with D hard to call. The V end lost 4 bases, the J end lost 0 bases, and 7 bases lay between the germline ends. The CDR3 totals 13 residues. Germline CDR1 LNHDA, CDR2 SQIVND (reference sequence). The CDR3 protein is CASSNDRSYEQYF. Here the CDR3 DNA reads TGTGCCAGTAGTAACGACCGCTCCTACGAGCAGTACTTC.

The chain carries TRBV7-2 and TRBJ2-3; perhaps TRBD1 as D (5 bases). The germline CDR1 and CDR2 sequences are SGHTA and FQGNSA. Trimming removed 5 bases from V and 8 bases from J, with 14 bases in between. The CDR3 runs to 13 residues. CDR3 sequence (DNA): TGTGCCAGCAGCCTGGACGGCCAGGGTACGCAGTATTTT. The encoded protein is CASSLDGQGTQYF.

A few counts support this clonotype. The rearrangement links TRBV28 to TRBJ2-4; TRBD1 might be the D (6 bases). V lost 3 bases to trimming and J lost 1 base, with 10 bases between them. Germline V gives CDR1 MDHEN, CDR2 SYDVKM. CDR3 size: 15 residues. The DNA of the CDR3 is TGTGCCAGCAGTTTGTTTAGGGGGGCCAAAAACATTCAGTACTTC. Translating gives CASSLFRGAKNIQYF.

The rearrangement links TRBV11-2 to TRBJ2-1; a possible D gene is TRBD2 (7 bases). This CDR3 contains 15 residues. V was shortened by 6 bases and J by 1 base, with 13 bases between the two germline ends. Germline V gene lookup returns CDR1 SGHAT and CDR2 FQNNGV. The CDR3 here is CASSKGEGSYNEQFF. DNA for the CDR3: TGTGCCAGCAGTAAGGGGGAGGGTTCCTACAATGAGCAGTTCTTC.

V is TRBV5-5 and J is TRBJ2-1; D may be TRBD1 or TRBD2 (5 bases each). This CDR3 is 15 amino acids long. In germline, CDR1 is SGHKS, CDR2 YYEKEE (reference sequence). The V end was cut by 4 bases, the J end by 10 bases, with 21 bases between. CDR3 sequence reads: CASSLGDPRLSEQFF. In DNA form, the CDR3 reads TGTGCCAGCAGCCTGGGGGACCCCCGCCTATCCGAGCAGTTCTTC.

At least ten counts were recorded for this clonotype. Relative to the germline gene, one junction end is altered; a read error may explain this. DNA of the CDR3: TGTGCCAGCAGCGTAACAGGGGCCGGGGAGACCCAGTACTTC. Translation gives CASSVTGAGETQYF. This chain uses TRBV7-3 with TRBJ2-5; the match to TRBD1 covers 7 bases. Germline CDR1 and CDR2: SGHTA and FQGTGA. The CDR3 has 14 amino acids. Full variable domain (outside the CDR3, taken from reference TRBV7-3 and TRBJ2-5): GAGVSQTPSNKVTEKGKYVELRCDPISGHTALYWYRQSLGQGPEFLIYFQGTGAADDSGLPNDRFFAVRPEGSVSTLKIQRTERGDSAVYLCASSVTGAGETQYFGPGTRLLVL.

Notes on this clonotype: Just one base apart from a much larger clone, this may be a read error. The chain joins TRBV5-5 to TRBJ2-5; 7 bases map to TRBD1. The CDR3 loop spans 13 amino acids. V was pared by 5 bases and J by 3 bases, with 4 bases of the junction left unmatched. Germline V gene sequence: CDR1 SGHKS, CDR2 YYEKEE (reference sequence). The CDR3 sequence is CASRVDREETQYF. CDR3 DNA: TGTGCCAGCAGAGTAGACAGGGAAGAGACCCAGTACTTC. The full variable domain, with the rest looked up from reference TRBV5-5 and TRBJ2-5, is DAGVTQSPTHLIKTRGQQVTLRCSPISGHKSVSWYQQVLGQGPQFIFQYYEKEERGRGNFPDRFSARQFPNYSSELNVNALLLGDSALYLCASRVDREETQYFGPGTRLLVL.

This clonotype was observed a single time. The chain has TRBV14 and TRBJ2-1, with D unresolved. The CDR3 loop spans 17 amino acids. The germline V gene has CDR1 SGHDN and CDR2 FVKESK. The V gene lost 4 bases and the J gene lost 0 bases, with 16 bases spanning the gap. The CDR3 sequence is CASSPVSGRSSYNEQFF. The CDR3 coding sequence is TGTGCCAGCAGCCCCGTGTCAGGCCGGAGCTCCTACAATGAGCAGTTCTTC.

The chain combines TRBV11-1 with TRBJ2-7; 11 bases map to TRBD1. Gene TRBJ2-5 matches the end of the DNA better, so the J call may be wrong. Germline V gene data show CDR1 as SGHAT and CDR2 as FQDESV (reference sequence). The CDR3 totals 15 residues. The DNA for the CDR3 is TGTGCCAGCAGCTTAGACGGGGACAGGGGGGAGACCCAGTACTTC. As protein: CASSLDGDRGETQYF.

CDR3 DNA sequence: TGTGCCAGCAGCCGGGTCTACACAGATACGCAGTATTTT. Translation gives CASSRVYTDTQYF. The V and J genes are TRBV3-1 and TRBJ2-3; D is undetermined. CDR3 length equals 13 residues. The V gene lost 4 bases and the J gene lost 2 bases, with 7 bases spanning the gap. Germline assignment: CDR1 LGHDT and CDR2 YNNKEL (reference sequence).

V usage is TRBV12-3 or TRBV12-4 and J usage is TRBJ1-2; D gene uncertain. CDR3 size: 13 residues. Trimming took off 2 bases at V and 4 bases at J, with 8 bases between the two ends. Written as DNA, the CDR3 is TGTGCCAGCAGTTTAAGCAGAATCTATGGCTACACCTTC. Protein: CASSLSRIYGYTF.

V is TRBV10-3 and J is TRBJ1-1; possible D gene TRBD1, 6 bases. Germline assignment: CDR1 ENHRY and CDR2 SYGVKD. Deletions cut 6 bases from V and 6 bases from J, with 17 bases between. CDR3 length: 14 residues. CDR3 nucleotide sequence: TGTGCCATCAGGCCCCAGGGGAGTCGCCCTGAAGCTTTCTTT. It translates to CAIRPQGSRPEAFF.

The chain has TRBV24-1 and TRBJ2-5; 7 bases are shared with TRBD2. After removal of 2 bases from V and 0 bases from J, the junction contained 8 bases not matched to a gene. The CDR3 consists of 17 residues. Germline V gene sequence: CDR1 KGHDR, CDR2 SFDVKD. CDR3: CATSDSTGTSDQETQYF. CDR3 DNA: TGTGCCACCAGTGATTCGACCGGCACTAGCGACCAAGAGACCCAGTACTTC.

This chain links TRBV7-9 with TRBJ2-1; D perhaps matches TRBD1 (5 bases). Germline CDR1 and CDR2: SEHNR and FQNEAQ (reference sequence). This CDR3 contains 15 residues. V was shortened by 3 bases and J by 4 bases, with 13 bases between the two germline ends. The CDR3 region is CASSFVAGPYNEQFF. The CDR3 region has the DNA TGTGCCAGCAGCTTTGTGGCAGGGCCGTACAATGAGCAGTTCTTC.

The chain uses TRBV5-1 and TRBJ2-5; D uncertain. The CDR3 covers 17 residues. V lost 2 bases and J 4 bases, leaving 21 bases between the germline ends. The V gene's germline CDR1 is SGHRS and CDR2 YFSETQ. CDR3 nucleotides: TGCGCCAGCAGCTTTGGTTTTCGTGCGGCGACGGGAGAGACCCAGTACTTC. Amino acids: CASSFGFRAATGETQYF.

Only one count was recorded for this clonotype. This rearrangement joins TRBV6-1 to TRBJ2-1, with 8 bases that match TRBD1. V lost 3 bases, J lost 8 bases, and 9 bases stayed unmatched. The CDR3 sequence is 15 residues long. Germline CDR1 and CDR2: MNHNS and SASEGT. The CDR3: CASSERTGHLYEQFF. The CDR3 nucleotides read TGTGCCAGCAGTGAGAGGACAGGGCATCTTTATGAGCAGTTCTTC.

V and J are TRBV6-5 and TRBJ1-5; D gene unclear. Trimming left V 6 bases short and J 3 bases short, with 12 bases between. The CDR3 covers 14 residues. The germline gives CDR1 MNHEY, CDR2 SVGAGI. The CDR3 sequence: CASRAGGFNQPQHF. For the CDR3, the DNA is TGTGCCAGCAGGGCAGGAGGGTTCAATCAGCCCCAGCATTTT.

The table lists this clonotype with a few counts. The chain recombines TRBV4-3 with TRBJ2-1, with a tentative D call TRBD2 (7 bases). Trimming took 0 bases from V and 6 from J, leaving 12 bases between them. The CDR3 extends over 15 amino acids. The germline CDR1 and CDR2 sequences are LGHNA and YSLEER. CDR3 in DNA: TGCGCCAGCAGCCAAGATACAGGGAGGGGCAATGAGCAGTTCTTC. As protein: CASSQDTGRGNEQFF.

In its sample, this clonotype was seen a few times. J is TRBJ2-4 and V is TRBV9, with D tentatively TRBD2 (5 bases). The J call may be in error: the DNA end matches TRBJ2-7 better. The CDR3 length is 15 residues. Germline CDR1 SGDLS, CDR2 YYNGEE. In nucleotides, the CDR3 is TGTGCCAGCAGCGTAGCGGATAGTGGAGGATACGAGCAGTACTTC. It codes for CASSVADSGGYEQYF.

Only a few counts were recorded for this clonotype. The chain joins TRBV29-1 to TRBJ1-2; possibly TRBD1 for D (6 bases). Germline values: CDR1 SQVTM, CDR2 ANQGSEA. With 7 bases removed from V and 4 bases from J, the gap between germline ends came to 16 bases. The CDR3 is made up of 13 amino acids. Here the CDR3 DNA reads TGCAGCGGAGGGGGGGACGCCTTCTATGGCTACACCTTC. As protein: CSGGGDAFYGYTF.

The rearrangement links TRBV14 to TRBJ2-1; the D call may be TRBD1 or TRBD2 (5 bases each). Germline CDR1 SGHDN, CDR2 FVKESK. The CDR3 is 16 amino acids. V lost 0 bases, J lost 2 bases, and 11 bases lay in between. This CDR3 reads CASSQDGAPPYNEQFF. The CDR3 nucleotides are TGTGCCAGCAGCCAAGACGGGGCGCCGCCCTACAATGAGCAGTTCTTC.

This rearrangement joins TRBV27 to TRBJ2-1, with 8 bases that match TRBD1. Trimming took 9 bases from V and 0 from J; bases not matched to a gene: 16. CDR1 is MNHEY, CDR2 SMNVEV, per germline (reference sequence). The CDR3 contains 18 residues. The CDR3 reads CASCAKIWGQVSYNEQFF. CDR3 DNA sequence: TGTGCCAGTTGCGCAAAAATATGGGGACAGGTCTCCTACAATGAGCAGTTCTTC.

This clonotype was observed a handful of times. V gene TRBV6-5 combines with J gene TRBJ2-3; D gene ambiguous. Germline lookup yields CDR1 MNHEY and CDR2 SVGAGI. V lost 2 bases, J lost 2 bases, and 5 bases lay in between. The CDR3 has 13 amino acids. The CDR3 coding sequence is TGTGCCAGCAGTTACGCAAACACAGATACGCAGTATTTT. Protein product: CASSYANTDTQYF.

This clonotype was detected only a few times. J is TRBJ2-1 and V is TRBV6-1, with a weak D call TRBD2 (7 bases). Deletions cut 6 bases from V and 8 bases from J, with 14 bases between. CDR1 and CDR2 (germline): MNHNS, SASEGT. This CDR3 comprises 13 residues. The CDR3 DNA follows: TGTGCCAGCAGGGACAGCGGGGTGGATGAGCAGTTCTTC. Residues: CASRDSGVDEQFF.